This T cell receptor (beta chain) came from a study of T cell clonality in common variable immunodeficiency. Study-level results: In common variable immunodeficiency, TCR beta chains reportedly carried fewer deletions and N-nucleotide insertions. Compared with healthy controls, CVID subjects showed increased TCRbeta clonality, mostly in about a third.

In this sample, this clone turned up many times. Its antigen is unknown. The read terminates 3 residues ahead of where the CDR3 ends, so the germline J gene completes it. Blood samples were heparinized, roughly 4.5 to 8.5 ml per donor. CVID and control samples used equivalent genomic DNA input. TCRdb's table, derived via immunoSEQ multiplex PCR, lists solely in-frame clones and lacks some. The sample shows under 50,000 clones, none of them appearing just once. Germline V gene data show CDR1 as MGHRA and CDR2 as YSYEKL. CDR3 length equals 15 residues. Trimming took 3 bases from V and 0 from J, leaving 10 bases between them.

The rearrangement joins TRBV4-1 to TRBJ2-3; maybe TRBD2 (6 bases). The source material was peripheral blood mononuclear cells. This TCR was recovered from a person aged 18 to 75 in good health. The CDR3 region is CASSQVAASTDTQYF. The CDR3 bases that were read are TGCGCCAGCAGCCAGGTAGCGGCTAGCACAGATACG.